This T cell receptor (beta chain) emerged from a study of blood T cell repertoires in COVID-19. V was pared by 3 bases and J by 2 bases, with 13 bases between. Germline assignment: CDR1 SQVTM and CDR2 ANQGSEA. The length of the CDR3 is 15 residues. In the authors' workflow: Estimation of nucleated cell counts relied on the amplification of reference gene primers. TCRdb keeps only in-frame clones here, not all; method: immunoSEQ multiplex PCR. That table is the source of V, J and clone size, and D and trimming were worked out from the DNA. This sample has about 380,000 clones, with 87% found just once.

The sequence was obtained from a young man who had recovered from COVID-19. Input material: PBMCs or T cells enriched from blood (not recorded which). The chain couples TRBV29-1 to TRBJ2-2; D gene ambiguous. The CDR3 nucleotides are TGCAGCGTTGAGTTTAGTAGCATCAACACCGGGGAGCTGTTTTTT. It specifies CSVEFSSINTGELFF.